Each of the 26 T cell receptor beta chains below was sequenced from the same sample in a study of shared clonotypes between healthy human individuals. Naive CD8 populations comprised CD45RO-negative cells positively selected for CCR7, excluding terminally differentiated effector memory CD45RA+ cells. Using immunoSEQ multiplex PCR, the repertoire was profiled, and TCRdb retains in-frame clones only, with some absent. Here the sample spans around 2.1 million clones, about 92% being singletons. The specimen sequenced was naive CD8+ T cells from PBMCs. The receptor set was obtained from a man between 18 and 35 years old in good health. Some clones in this sample may be carry-over from other donors' samples.

The V call is TRBV9, the J call TRBJ2-1; either TRBD1 or TRBD2 may supply D (5 bases each). V gave up 0 bases and J gave up 6 bases, with 13 bases separating them. This CDR3 spans 15 amino acids. Germline lookup yields CDR1 SGDLS and CDR2 YYNGEE. The CDR3 DNA reads TGTGCCAGCAGCGTAGTGGGGACGGGCGGCAATGAGCAGTTCTTC. It codes for CASSVVGTGGNEQFF.

This clone has only a few counts. The rearrangement joins TRBV5-6 to TRBJ2-4; perhaps TRBD1 as D (6 bases). This CDR3 contains 17 residues. Per the germline V gene, CDR1 is SGHDT and CDR2 is YYEEEE. The V end was cut by 0 bases, the J end by 3 bases, with 16 bases between. The CDR3 loop reads CASSLAASGVNKNIQYF. CDR3 DNA sequence: TGTGCCAGCAGCTTGGCCGCTTCAGGGGTGAACAAAAACATTCAGTACTTC.

The chain couples TRBV5-1 to TRBJ1-1; no clear D. The germline gives CDR1 SGHRS, CDR2 YFSETQ. This CDR3 has 15 amino acids. V was cut by 2 bases and J by 0 bases, with 11 bases left in between. DNA of the CDR3: TGCGCCAGCAGCTTCTCCGGGAACATGAACACTGAAGCTTTCTTT. It translates to CASSFSGNMNTEAFF.

This clone has only one observation. V usage is TRBV11-1 and J usage is TRBJ2-5, with D possibly being TRBD2 (6 bases). CDR1 and CDR2 from the germline V gene are SGHAT and FQDESV (reference sequence). Between the trimmed V and J ends, which lost 4 bases and 1 base, there was a span of 13 bases. CDR3 length: 15 amino acids. In nucleotides, the CDR3 is TGTGCCAGCAGCTGGGATAGCGGCCCCCAAGAGACCCAGTACTTC. This sequence encodes CASSWDSGPQETQYF.

The chain links TRBV11-2 to TRBJ2-2, with D perhaps matching TRBD2 (6 bases). The CDR3 consists of 15 residues. CDR1 and CDR2 from the germline V gene are SGHAT and FQNNGV. Trimming took off 2 bases at V and 4 bases at J, with 11 bases between the two ends. For the CDR3, the DNA is TGTGCCAGCAGCTTACTCCGGGGGAGCACCGGGGAGCTGTTTTTT. Its translation is CASSLLRGSTGELFF.

The chain links TRBV5-6 to TRBJ1-4; no clear D. The CDR3 covers 17 residues. V was trimmed by 1 base and J by 4 bases, leaving 17 bases between them. Germline lookup yields CDR1 SGHDT and CDR2 YYEEEE. CDR3 in DNA: TGTGCCAGCAGCTTGTGGTCACACATACGAATTAATGAAAAACTGTTTTTT. Protein: CASSLWSHIRINEKLFF.

Here the CDR3 DNA reads TGTGCCAGCAGCGTAGTGGACAGACACACTGAAGCTTTCTTT. It is translated as CASSVVDRHTEAFF. The gene calls are TRBV9 and TRBJ1-1; weak D call: TRBD1 (6 bases). The CDR3 loop spans 14 amino acids. Trimming cost V 0 bases and J 3 bases, with 9 bases left between them. Germline-derived CDR1 and CDR2 are SGDLS and YYNGEE.

V gene TRBV6-1 combines with J gene TRBJ2-5; 11 positions agree with TRBD1. CDR1 and CDR2 (germline): MNHNS, SASEGT. Trimming took 5 bases from V and 4 from J; bases not matched to a gene: 3. The CDR3 has 14 amino acids. CDR3 sequence: CASSSGTGGETQYF. The CDR3 nucleotides are TGTGCCAGCAGTTCCGGGACAGGGGGAGAGACCCAGTACTTC.

The genes are TRBV19 and TRBJ1-5, with 9 bases matching TRBD1. The V gene's germline CDR1 is LNHDA and CDR2 SQIVND (reference sequence). V lost 5 bases, J lost 0 bases, and 2 bases stayed unmatched. The CDR3 has 15 residues. CDR3 residues: CASSYRGHSNQPQHF. The CDR3 DNA sequence: TGTGCCAGTAGTTACAGGGGGCATAGCAATCAGCCCCAGCATTTT.

The genes are TRBV28 and TRBJ2-5; tentative D call: TRBD1 (5 bases). V was trimmed by 3 bases and J by 5 bases, leaving 16 bases between them. There are 15 residues in the CDR3. Germline V CDR1 and CDR2: MDHEN, SYDVKM. The CDR3 sequence is CASSFGAGARETQYF. CDR3 nucleotides: TGTGCCAGCAGTTTTGGGGCAGGAGCGAGGGAGACCCAGTACTTC.

The chain uses TRBV7-9 and TRBJ2-1, with D maybe TRBD1 (6 bases). CDR3 length equals 16 residues. The V end was cut by 1 base, the J end by 10 bases, with 20 bases between. The V gene's germline CDR1 is SEHNR and CDR2 FQNEAQ (reference sequence). The CDR3 DNA sequence: TGTGCCAGCAGCTTAGTTAATCGGGCAGGGGAAGAAGAGCAGTTCTTC. This codes for CASSLVNRAGEEEQFF.

The rearrangement joins TRBV6-6 to TRBJ2-7; 8 nucleotides align to TRBD1. Losses at the gene ends were 10 bases for V and 1 base for J; bases not matched to a gene: 12. Germline values: CDR1 MNHNY, CDR2 SVGAGI (reference sequence). The CDR3 is 15 residues long. CDR3 in DNA: TGTGCCACTATCGTAGGTCGACAGGGGTCCTACGAGCAGTACTTC. Translation gives CATIVGRQGSYEQYF.

The chain recombines TRBV27 with TRBJ2-2, with D possibly called TRBD1 or TRBD2 (5 bases each). Trimming removed 5 bases from V and 0 bases from J, with 28 bases in between. The CDR3 runs to 21 residues. Germline lookup yields CDR1 MNHEY and CDR2 SMNVEV (reference sequence). CDR3 DNA: TGTGCCAGCAGTCCACCGGGGTCCACAGGTCCTACTACCGCGAACACCGGGGAGCTGTTTTTT. This encodes CASSPPGSTGPTTANTGELFF.

DNA of the CDR3: TGTGCCAGCAGCTTAGTGAGCGGGAGAGGGACCGGGGAGCTGTTTTTT. Protein sequence: CASSLVSGRGTGELFF. The V call is TRBV7-8, the J call TRBJ2-2; 8 nucleotides match TRBD2. This CDR3 spans 16 amino acids. CDR1 and CDR2 (germline): SGHVS, FQNEAQ. The V and J ends lost 1 base and 5 bases, in that order; junction bases with no gene match: 6. The whole variable domain, remainder taken from reference TRBV7-8 and TRBJ2-2, is GAGVSQSPRYKVAKRGQDVALRCDPISGHVSLFWYQQALGQGPEFLTYFQNEAQLDKSGLPSDRFFAERPEGSVSTLKIQRTQQEDSAVYLCASSLVSGRGTGELFFGEGSRLTVL.

The rearrangement uses TRBV5-6 and TRBJ1-2, with unresolved D. Germline CDR1 SGHDT, CDR2 YYEEEE. This CDR3 is built from 16 residues. Trimming removed 1 base from V and 0 bases from J, with 13 bases in between. Written as DNA, the CDR3 is TGTGCCAGCAGCTTGCTCCCAGATCAAGCTAACTATGGCTACACCTTC. Its protein is CASSLLPDQANYGYTF. Complete variable domain (other parts from reference TRBV5-6 and TRBJ1-2): DAGVTQSPTHLIKTRGQQVTLRCSPKSGHDTVSWYQQALGQGPQFIFQYYEEEERQRGNFPDRFSGHQFPNYSSELNVNALLLGDSALYLCASSLLPDQANYGYTFGSGTRLTVV.

The chain is built from TRBV5-1 and TRBJ1-4, with D possibly TRBD1 on 5 matching bases. The CDR3 is 20 residues long. Between the trimmed V and J ends, which lost 3 bases and 3 bases, there was a span of 27 bases. CDR1 SGHRS and CDR2 YFSETQ come from the germline V gene. CDR3 amino acids: CASSWGSYVGEGAPNEKLFF. The CDR3 DNA reads as TGCGCCAGCAGCTGGGGGTCGTATGTAGGAGAAGGGGCACCTAATGAAAAACTGTTTTTT.

With regard to this clone: Other DNA sequences within the sample encode an identical CDR3. The J gene is TRBJ2-7, the V gene TRBV11-2; 7 bases are a match to TRBD1. The CDR3 loop spans 14 amino acids. The germline CDR1 and CDR2 sequences are SGHAT and FQNNGV. The V and J ends lost 3 bases and 3 bases, in that order; junction bases with no gene match: 5. The CDR3 sequence: CASSFGTASYEQYF. The CDR3 nucleotides are TGTGCCAGCAGCTTCGGGACAGCCAGCTACGAGCAGTACTTC.

V is TRBV7-3 and J is TRBJ2-1; TRBD2 aligns across 8 bases. CDR1 and CDR2 (germline): SGHTA, FQGTGA. V gave up 5 bases and J gave up 1 base; unmatched junction bases: 10. The CDR3 totals 17 residues. CDR3 sequence: CASSEDPGLESYNEQFF. The CDR3 nucleotides read TGTGCCAGCAGCGAAGATCCGGGACTAGAATCCTACAATGAGCAGTTCTTC.

The genes are TRBV5-1 and TRBJ1-1; D unclear. Trimming pared 1 base from V and 1 base from J, leaving 11 bases between. Germline CDR1 reads SGHRS; CDR2 reads YFSETQ. The CDR3 has 15 amino acids. The CDR3 nucleotides read TGCGCCAGCAGCTTGAGCAGAACCCAGAACACTGAAGCTTTCTTT. It specifies CASSLSRTQNTEAFF. The complete variable domain, with remaining parts taken from reference TRBV5-1 and TRBJ1-1, reads KAGVTQTPRYLIKTRGQQVTLSCSPISGHRSVSWYQQTPGQGLQFLFEYFSETQRNKGNFPGRFSGRQFSNSRSEMNVSTLELGDSALYLCASSLSRTQNTEAFFGQGTRLTVV.

V gene TRBV28 combines with J gene TRBJ2-3; 11 bases line up with TRBD2. Germline V CDR1 and CDR2: MDHEN, SYDVKM. The CDR3 covers 16 residues. The ends lost 5 bases at V and 0 bases at J; junction bases unmatched: 4. The CDR3 loop reads CASSPVAGGSTDTQYF. In DNA, the CDR3 is TGTGCCAGCAGTCCGGTAGCGGGAGGGAGCACAGATACGCAGTATTTT.

The chain employs TRBV5-4 and TRBJ1-5; 8 positions match TRBD1. The V segment lost 7 bases and the J segment 1 base; nucleotides outside the gene matches: 7. This CDR3 region has 15 residues. CDR1 SGHNT and CDR2 YYREEE come from the germline V gene (reference sequence). The CDR3 loop reads CASAPDRGSNQPQHF. The DNA for the CDR3 is TGTGCCAGCGCCCCTGACAGGGGAAGCAATCAGCCCCAGCATTTT.

The chain has TRBV29-1 and TRBJ1-1, with a possible D match to TRBD1 (6 bases). Germline V gene sequence: CDR1 SQVTM, CDR2 ANQGSEA. V was trimmed by 7 bases and J by 5 bases, leaving 20 bases between them. This CDR3 is built from 14 residues. DNA of the CDR3: TGCAGCGCCCGGGGGTTGCAGGGGAAAACTGAAGCTTTCTTT. Its translation: CSARGLQGKTEAFF.

The rearrangement links TRBV2 to TRBJ1-2; 7 bases are shared with TRBD1. Germline CDR1 reads SNHLY; CDR2 reads FYNNEI. The ends lost 3 bases at V and 8 bases at J; junction bases unmatched: 15. There are 16 residues in the CDR3. For the CDR3, the DNA is TGTGCCAGCAGTGAGGGGACAGAGGCCCTCGAGGGAGGCTACACCTTC. Encoded protein: CASSEGTEALEGGYTF.

The chain employs TRBV28 and TRBJ2-3, with D possibly matching TRBD2 (7 bases). Trimming took off 3 bases at V and 8 bases at J, with 21 bases between the two ends. Germline values: CDR1 MDHEN, CDR2 SYDVKM. The CDR3 totals 16 residues. DNA for the CDR3: TGTGCCAGCAGTTTGAGGTGGGAGGGGGTTTCGGGTACGCAGTATTTT. Translating gives CASSLRWEGVSGTQYF.

A word on this clone: A much larger clonotype is one base distant, so this may be a read error. The chain employs TRBV2 and TRBJ1-1; maybe TRBD1 (5 bases). Germline-derived CDR1 and CDR2 are SNHLY and FYNNEI. CDR3 length: 12 residues. V lost 6 bases, J lost 4 bases, and 9 bases lay in between. This CDR3 reads CASSFGGTEAFF. The CDR3 bases are TGTGCCAGCAGCTTTGGGGGCACTGAAGCTTTCTTT.

This clone is a singleton in its sample. The chain carries TRBV2 and TRBJ2-5, with a weak D call TRBD2 (5 bases). The germline V and J ends were trimmed by 4 bases and 1 base, with 16 bases remaining between them. CDR3 length: 16 residues. Germline loops: CDR1 SNHLY, CDR2 FYNNEI. CDR3 coding DNA: TGTGCCAGCAGTGGAGCCACCGCACGGGGCCAAGAGACCCAGTACTTC. This translates into CASSGATARGQETQYF.